Below, 7 T cell receptor beta chains from the same sample are listed, as sequenced in a study of shared clonotypes between healthy human individuals. TCRdb keeps only in-frame clones here, not all; method: immunoSEQ multiplex PCR. The data show over 2 million clones, about 90% seen once. The sequencing input was naive CD4+ T cells from PBMCs. Stated subset: CD45RA+ positively selected. Receptor source: a man between 18 and 35 years old in good health. Some clones in this sample may be carry-over from other donors' samples.

Concerning this clone: Other DNA sequences of this sample code for an identical CDR3. This sequence joins TRBV5-1 and TRBJ2-1; TRBD2 matches 10 bases. The CDR3 is made up of 15 amino acids. Trimming at V came to 2 bases and at J to 1 base, leaving 0 bases not matched to a gene. The germline V gene encodes CDR1 SGHRS and CDR2 YFSETQ. The CDR3 sequence: CASSFSGRSYNEQFF. CDR3 coding DNA: TGCGCCAGCAGCTTTAGCGGGAGGTCCTACAATGAGCAGTTCTTC.

This chain links TRBV27 with TRBJ2-7; 8 bases map to TRBD1. Germline loops: CDR1 MNHEY, CDR2 SMNVEV (reference sequence). The CDR3 consists of 15 residues. Germline trimming cut 6 bases from V and 2 bases from J; bases unmatched to any gene: 9. The CDR3 region has the DNA TGTGCCAGCAGCGCCGAGACAGGGGTTGCCTACGAGCAGTACTTC. It is translated as CASSAETGVAYEQYF.

The chain joins TRBV27 to TRBJ2-3; TRBD2 might be the D (6 bases). The CDR3 has 17 amino acids. From germline, CDR1 is MNHEY and CDR2 SMNVEV (reference sequence). V dropped 6 bases and J dropped 9 bases, with 28 bases sitting between them. The CDR3 loop reads CASRNVEGGPGVKTQYF. The CDR3 region has the DNA TGTGCCAGCAGGAATGTGGAGGGAGGCCCTGGCGTGAAGACGCAGTATTTT.

This clone was detected a few times. This chain connects TRBV7-9 to TRBJ2-4; the D is unclear. This CDR3 spans 14 amino acids. The V and J ends lost 2 bases and 8 bases respectively, with 13 bases between them. CDR1 is SEHNR and CDR2 is FQNEAQ in the germline V gene (reference sequence). CDR3 sequence reads: CASSLSPAQDIQYF. As DNA, the CDR3 is TGTGCCAGCAGCTTAAGTCCAGCCCAGGACATTCAGTACTTC.

A word on this clone: In the same sample, other DNA sequences code for this CDR3. The V and J genes are TRBV7-2 and TRBJ1-2, with D tentatively TRBD1 (6 bases). Germline V gives CDR1 SGHTA, CDR2 FQGNSA. The CDR3 runs 14 residues. Trimming stripped 0 bases from V and 5 bases from J, with 10 bases between. CDR3 residues: CASSLARQGYGYTF. CDR3 sequence (DNA): TGTGCCAGCAGCTTAGCGCGGCAGGGGTATGGCTACACCTTC.

The V gene is TRBV30, the J gene TRBJ1-2; D ambiguous. CDR1 GTSNPN and CDR2 SVGIG come from the germline V gene (reference sequence). Trimming removed 3 bases at V and 10 bases at J, with 12 bases between. The CDR3 sequence is 11 residues long. DNA of the CDR3: TGTGCCTGGAGCCCATCCGCCACCTACACCTTC. Its protein product is CAWSPSATYTF.

The V call is TRBV6-6, the J call TRBJ1-6; D uncertain. V lost 6 bases and J lost 5, with 14 bases in between. This CDR3 region has 15 residues. CDR1 and CDR2 from the germline V gene are MNHNY and SVGAGI (reference sequence). DNA of the CDR3: TGTGCCAGCAGCCCCTCACTCAATAATAATTCACCCCTCCACTTT. As protein: CASSPSLNNNSPLHF.